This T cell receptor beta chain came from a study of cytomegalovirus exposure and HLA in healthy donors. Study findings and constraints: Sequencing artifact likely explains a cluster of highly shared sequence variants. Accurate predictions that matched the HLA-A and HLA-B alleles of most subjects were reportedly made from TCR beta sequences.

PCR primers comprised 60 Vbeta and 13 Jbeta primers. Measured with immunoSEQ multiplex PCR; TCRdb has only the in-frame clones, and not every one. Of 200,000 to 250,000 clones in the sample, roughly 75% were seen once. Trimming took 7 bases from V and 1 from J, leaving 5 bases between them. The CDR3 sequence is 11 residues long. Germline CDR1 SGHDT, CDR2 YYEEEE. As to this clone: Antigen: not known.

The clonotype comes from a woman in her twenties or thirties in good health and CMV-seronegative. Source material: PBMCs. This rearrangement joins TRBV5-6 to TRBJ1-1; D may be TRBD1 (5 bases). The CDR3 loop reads CASQGNTEAFF. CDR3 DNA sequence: TGTGCCAGCCAGGGGAACACTGAAGCTTTCTTT.